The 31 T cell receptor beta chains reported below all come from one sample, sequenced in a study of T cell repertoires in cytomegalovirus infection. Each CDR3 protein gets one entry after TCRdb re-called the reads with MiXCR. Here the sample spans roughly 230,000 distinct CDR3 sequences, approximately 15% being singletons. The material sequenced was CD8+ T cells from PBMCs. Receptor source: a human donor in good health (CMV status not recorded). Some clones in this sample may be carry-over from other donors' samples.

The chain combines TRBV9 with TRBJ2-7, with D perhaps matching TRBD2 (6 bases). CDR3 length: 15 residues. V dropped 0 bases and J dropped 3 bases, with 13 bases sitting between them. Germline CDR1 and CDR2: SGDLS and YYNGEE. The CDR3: CASSVGGGGIYEQYF. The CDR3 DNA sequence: TGTGCCAGCAGCGTAGGGGGAGGCGGGATCTACGAGCAGTACTTC. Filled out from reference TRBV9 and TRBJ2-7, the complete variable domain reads DSGVTQTPKHLITATGQRVTLRCSPRSGDLSVYWYQQSLDQGLQFLIQYYNGEERAKGNILERFSAQQFPDLHSELNLSSLELGDSALYFCASSVGGGGIYEQYFGPGTRLTVT.

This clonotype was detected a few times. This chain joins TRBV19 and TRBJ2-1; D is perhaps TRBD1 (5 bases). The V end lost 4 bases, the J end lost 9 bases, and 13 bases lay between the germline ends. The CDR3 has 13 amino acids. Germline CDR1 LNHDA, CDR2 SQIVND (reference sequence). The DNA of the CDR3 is TGTGCCAGTAGTACTGGACACCTCGGTGAGCAGTTCTTC. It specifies CASSTGHLGEQFF.

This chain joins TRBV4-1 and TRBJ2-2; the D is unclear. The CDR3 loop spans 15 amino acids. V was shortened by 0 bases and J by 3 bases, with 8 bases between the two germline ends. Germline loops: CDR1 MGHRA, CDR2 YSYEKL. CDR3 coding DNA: TGCGCCAGCAGCCAAGAGGTGCGGCACACCGGGGAGCTGTTTTTT. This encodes CASSQEVRHTGELFF.

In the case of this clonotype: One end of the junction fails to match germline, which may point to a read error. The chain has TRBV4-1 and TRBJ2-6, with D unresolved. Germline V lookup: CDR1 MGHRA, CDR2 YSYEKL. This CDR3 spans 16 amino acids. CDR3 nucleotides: TGTGCCAGCAGCCCTATCACAGCTACTGGGGCCAACGTCCTGACTTTC. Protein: CASSPITATGANVLTF.

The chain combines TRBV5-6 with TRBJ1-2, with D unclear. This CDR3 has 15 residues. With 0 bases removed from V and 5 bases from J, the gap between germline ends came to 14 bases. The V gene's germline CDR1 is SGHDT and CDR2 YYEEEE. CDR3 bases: TGTGCCAGCAGCTTGGGATTGGACCGACTATATGGCTACACCTTC. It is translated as CASSLGLDRLYGYTF.

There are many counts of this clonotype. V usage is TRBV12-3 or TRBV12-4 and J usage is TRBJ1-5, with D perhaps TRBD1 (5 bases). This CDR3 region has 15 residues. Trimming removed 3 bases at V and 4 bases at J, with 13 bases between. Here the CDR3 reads CASSFSPGPNQPQHF. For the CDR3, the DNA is TGTGCCAGCAGTTTTTCCCCAGGGCCAAATCAGCCCCAGCATTTT.

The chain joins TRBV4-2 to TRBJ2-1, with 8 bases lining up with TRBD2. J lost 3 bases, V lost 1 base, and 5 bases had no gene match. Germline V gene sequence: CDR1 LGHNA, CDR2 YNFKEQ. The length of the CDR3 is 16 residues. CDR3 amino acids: CASSQVWRGDYNEQFF. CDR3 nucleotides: TGTGCCAGCAGCCAAGTCTGGCGGGGGGACTACAATGAGCAGTTCTTC.

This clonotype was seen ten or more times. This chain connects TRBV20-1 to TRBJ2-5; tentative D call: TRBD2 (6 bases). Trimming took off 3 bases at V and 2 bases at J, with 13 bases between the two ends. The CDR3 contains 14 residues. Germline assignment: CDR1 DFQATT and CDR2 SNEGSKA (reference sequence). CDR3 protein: CSASDRDFQETQYF. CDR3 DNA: TGCAGTGCTAGCGATAGGGACTTTCAAGAGACCCAGTACTTC.

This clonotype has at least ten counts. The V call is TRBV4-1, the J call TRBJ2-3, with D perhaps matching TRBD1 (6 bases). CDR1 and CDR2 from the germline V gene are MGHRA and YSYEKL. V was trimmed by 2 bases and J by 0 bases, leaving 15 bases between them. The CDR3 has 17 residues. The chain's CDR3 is CASSQRDAGVSTDTQYF. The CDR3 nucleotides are TGCGCCAGCAGCCAAAGGGACGCAGGGGTGAGCACAGATACGCAGTATTTT.

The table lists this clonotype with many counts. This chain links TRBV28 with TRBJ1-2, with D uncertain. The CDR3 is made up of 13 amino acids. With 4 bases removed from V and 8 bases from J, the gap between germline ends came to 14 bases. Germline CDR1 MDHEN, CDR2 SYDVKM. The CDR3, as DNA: TGTGCCAGCAGTTCGCACGGCGAAGAGGGCTACACCTTC. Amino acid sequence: CASSSHGEEGYTF.

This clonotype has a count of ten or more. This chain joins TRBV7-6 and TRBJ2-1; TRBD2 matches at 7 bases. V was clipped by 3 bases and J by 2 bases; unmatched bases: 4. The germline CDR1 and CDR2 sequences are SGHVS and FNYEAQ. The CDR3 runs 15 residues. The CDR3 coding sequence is TGTGCCAGCAGCTTGAGCGGGGAGCCCTACAATGAGCAGTTCTTC. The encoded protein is CASSLSGEPYNEQFF.

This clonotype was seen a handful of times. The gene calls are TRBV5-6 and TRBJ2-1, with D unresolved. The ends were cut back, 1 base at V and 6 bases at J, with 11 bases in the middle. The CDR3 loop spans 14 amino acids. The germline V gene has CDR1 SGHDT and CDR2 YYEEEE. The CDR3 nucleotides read TGTGCCAGCAGCTTGTTAGGGCTTTTCAATGAGCAGTTCTTC. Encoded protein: CASSLLGLFNEQFF.

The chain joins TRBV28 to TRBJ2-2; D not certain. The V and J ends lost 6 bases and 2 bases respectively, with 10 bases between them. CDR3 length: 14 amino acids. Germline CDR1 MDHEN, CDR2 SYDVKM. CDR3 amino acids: CASSSPLNTGELFF. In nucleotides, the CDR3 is TGTGCCAGCAGCTCTCCTCTCAACACCGGGGAGCTGTTTTTT.

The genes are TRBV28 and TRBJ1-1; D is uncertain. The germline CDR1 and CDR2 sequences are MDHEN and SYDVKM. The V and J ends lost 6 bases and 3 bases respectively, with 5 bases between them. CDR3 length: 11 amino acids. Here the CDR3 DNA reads TGTGCCAGCAGGTGGTACACTGAAGCTTTCTTT. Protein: CASRWYTEAFF.

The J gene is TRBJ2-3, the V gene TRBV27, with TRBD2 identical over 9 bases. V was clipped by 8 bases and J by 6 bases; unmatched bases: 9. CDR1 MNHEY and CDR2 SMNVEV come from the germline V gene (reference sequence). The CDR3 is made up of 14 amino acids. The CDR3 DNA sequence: TGTGCCAGCCGGCTAGCGGGGCTAGGGGATACGCAGTATTTT. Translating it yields CASRLAGLGDTQYF.

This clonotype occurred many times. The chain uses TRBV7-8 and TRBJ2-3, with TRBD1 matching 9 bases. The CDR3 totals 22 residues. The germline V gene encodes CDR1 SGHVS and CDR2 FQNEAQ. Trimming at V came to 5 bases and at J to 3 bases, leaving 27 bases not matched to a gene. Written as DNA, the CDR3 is TGTGCCAGCAGCGGCGACACCTTCGGACAGGGGCTCCCCAGTGGCGGGACAGATACGCAGTATTTT. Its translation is CASSGDTFGQGLPSGGTDTQYF.

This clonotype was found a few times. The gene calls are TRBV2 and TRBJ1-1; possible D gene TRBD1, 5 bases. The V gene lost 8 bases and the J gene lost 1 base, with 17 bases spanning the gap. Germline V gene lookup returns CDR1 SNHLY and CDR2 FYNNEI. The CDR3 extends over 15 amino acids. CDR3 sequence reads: CASLMGGRGNTEAFF. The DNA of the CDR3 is TGTGCCAGCCTGATGGGGGGACGAGGGAACACTGAAGCTTTCTTT.

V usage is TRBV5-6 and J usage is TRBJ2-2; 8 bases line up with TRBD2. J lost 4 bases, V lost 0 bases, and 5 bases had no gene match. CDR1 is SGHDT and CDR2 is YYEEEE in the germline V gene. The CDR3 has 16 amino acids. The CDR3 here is CASSLAGRGSTGELFF. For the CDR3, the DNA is TGTGCCAGCAGCTTGGCCGGGAGGGGGAGCACCGGGGAGCTGTTTTTT.

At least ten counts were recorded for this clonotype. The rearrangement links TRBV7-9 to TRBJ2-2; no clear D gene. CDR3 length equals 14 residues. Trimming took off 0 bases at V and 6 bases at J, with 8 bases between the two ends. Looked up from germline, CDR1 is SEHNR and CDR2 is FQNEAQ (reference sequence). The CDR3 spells CASSLANPAGELFF. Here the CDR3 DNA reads TGTGCCAGCAGCTTAGCTAATCCGGCCGGGGAGCTGTTTTTT.

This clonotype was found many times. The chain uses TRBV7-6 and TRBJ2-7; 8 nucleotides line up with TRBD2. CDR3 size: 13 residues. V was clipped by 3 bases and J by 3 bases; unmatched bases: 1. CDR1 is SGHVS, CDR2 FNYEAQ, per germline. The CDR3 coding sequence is TGTGCCAGCAGCTTTAGCGGGGACTACGAGCAGTACTTC. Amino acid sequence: CASSFSGDYEQYF.

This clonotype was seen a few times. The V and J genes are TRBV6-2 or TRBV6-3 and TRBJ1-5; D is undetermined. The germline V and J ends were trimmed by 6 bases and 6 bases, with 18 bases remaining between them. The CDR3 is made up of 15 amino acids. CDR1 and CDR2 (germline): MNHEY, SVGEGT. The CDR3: CASSLDPEAGQPQHF. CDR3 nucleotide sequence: TGTGCCAGCAGCCTGGACCCTGAAGCGGGTCAGCCCCAGCATTTT.

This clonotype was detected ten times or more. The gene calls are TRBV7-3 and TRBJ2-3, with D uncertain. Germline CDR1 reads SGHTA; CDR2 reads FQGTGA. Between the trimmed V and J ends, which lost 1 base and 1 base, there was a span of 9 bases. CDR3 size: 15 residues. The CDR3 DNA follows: TGTGCCAGCAGCTTAAGCGGTGCTCGCACAGATACGCAGTATTTT. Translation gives CASSLSGARTDTQYF.

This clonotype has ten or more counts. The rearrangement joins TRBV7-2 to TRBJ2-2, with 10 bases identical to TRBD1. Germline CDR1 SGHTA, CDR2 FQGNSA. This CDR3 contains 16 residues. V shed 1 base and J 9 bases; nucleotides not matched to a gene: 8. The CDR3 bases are TGTGCCAGCAGCTTAGTTTTTGGGACAGGGGACCGGGAGCTGTTTTTT. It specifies CASSLVFGTGDRELFF.

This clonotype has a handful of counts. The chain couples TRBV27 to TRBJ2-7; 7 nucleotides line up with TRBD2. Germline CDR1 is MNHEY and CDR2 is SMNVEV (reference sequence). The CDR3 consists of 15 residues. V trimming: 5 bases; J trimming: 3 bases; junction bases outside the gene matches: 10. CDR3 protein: CASSPRGGPYYEQYF. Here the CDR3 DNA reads TGTGCCAGCAGTCCCCGGGGAGGGCCCTACTACGAGCAGTACTTC.

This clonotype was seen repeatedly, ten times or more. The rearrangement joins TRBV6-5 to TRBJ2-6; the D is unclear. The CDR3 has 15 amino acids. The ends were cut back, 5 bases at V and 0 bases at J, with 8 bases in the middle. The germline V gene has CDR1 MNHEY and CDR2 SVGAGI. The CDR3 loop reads CASSPGYSGANVLTF. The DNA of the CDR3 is TGTGCCAGCAGTCCCGGGTACTCTGGGGCCAACGTCCTGACTTTC.

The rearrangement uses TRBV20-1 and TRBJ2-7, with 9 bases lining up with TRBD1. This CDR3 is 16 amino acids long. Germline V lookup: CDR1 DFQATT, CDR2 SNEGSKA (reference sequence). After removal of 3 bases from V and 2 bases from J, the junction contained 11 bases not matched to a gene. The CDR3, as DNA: TGCAGTGCTAGTCCGGACAGGGGTCCGACAACCTACGAGCAGTACTTC. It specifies CSASPDRGPTTYEQYF.

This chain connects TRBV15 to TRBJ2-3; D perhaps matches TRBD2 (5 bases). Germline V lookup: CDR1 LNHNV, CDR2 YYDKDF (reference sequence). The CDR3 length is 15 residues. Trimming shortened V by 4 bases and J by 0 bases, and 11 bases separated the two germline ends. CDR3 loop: CATSNRELSTDTQYF. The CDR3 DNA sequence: TGTGCCACCAGCAATCGGGAACTTAGCACAGATACGCAGTATTTT.

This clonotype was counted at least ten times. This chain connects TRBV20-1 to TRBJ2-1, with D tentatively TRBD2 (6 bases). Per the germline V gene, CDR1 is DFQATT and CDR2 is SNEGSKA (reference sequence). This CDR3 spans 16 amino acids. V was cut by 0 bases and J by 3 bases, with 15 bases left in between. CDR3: CSARDEVAGRYNEQFF. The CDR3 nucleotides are TGCAGTGCTAGAGATGAGGTGGCGGGGCGCTACAATGAGCAGTTCTTC.

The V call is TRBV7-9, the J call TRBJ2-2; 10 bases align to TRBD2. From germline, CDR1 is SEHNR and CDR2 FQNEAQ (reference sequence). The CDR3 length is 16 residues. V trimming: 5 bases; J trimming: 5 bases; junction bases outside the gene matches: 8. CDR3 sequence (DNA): TGTGCCAGCAGCACGTCTAGCGGGGGACGAACCGGGGAGCTGTTTTTT. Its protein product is CASSTSSGGRTGELFF.

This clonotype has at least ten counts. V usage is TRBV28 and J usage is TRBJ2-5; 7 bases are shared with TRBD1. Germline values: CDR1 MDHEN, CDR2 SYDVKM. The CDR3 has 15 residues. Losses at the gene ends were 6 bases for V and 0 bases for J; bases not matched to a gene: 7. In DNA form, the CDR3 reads TGTGCCAGCAGGGTACAGGGGCCCTACCAAGAGACCCAGTACTTC. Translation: CASRVQGPYQETQYF.

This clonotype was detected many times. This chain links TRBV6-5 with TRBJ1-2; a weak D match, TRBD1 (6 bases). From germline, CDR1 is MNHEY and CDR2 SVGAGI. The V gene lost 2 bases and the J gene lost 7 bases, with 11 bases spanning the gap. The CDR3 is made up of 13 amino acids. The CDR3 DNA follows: TGTGCCAGCAGTTACGCCGGGGGGCTTGGCTACACCTTC. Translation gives CASSYAGGLGYTF.